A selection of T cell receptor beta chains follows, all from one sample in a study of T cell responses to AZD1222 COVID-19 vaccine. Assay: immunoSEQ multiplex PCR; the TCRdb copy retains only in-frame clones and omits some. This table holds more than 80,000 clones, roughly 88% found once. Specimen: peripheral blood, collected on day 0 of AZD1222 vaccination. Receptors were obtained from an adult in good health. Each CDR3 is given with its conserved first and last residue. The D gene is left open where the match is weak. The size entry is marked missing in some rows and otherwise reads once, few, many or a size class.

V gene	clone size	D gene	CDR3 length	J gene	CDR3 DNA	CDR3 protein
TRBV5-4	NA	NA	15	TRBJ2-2	TGTGCCAGCAGCTTGGAGCTCAGGCTGACCGGGGAGCTGTTTTTT	CASSLELRLTGELFF
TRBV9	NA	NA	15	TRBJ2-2	TGTGCCAGCAGCGTAGCCGGCGCGAACACCGGGGAGCTGTTTTTT	CASSVAGANTGELFF
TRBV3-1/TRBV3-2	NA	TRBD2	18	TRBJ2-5	TGTGCCAGCAGCCAAGATCCCCTGACTAGCGGGAGTGGGGAGACCCAGTACTTC	CASSQDPLTSGSGETQYF
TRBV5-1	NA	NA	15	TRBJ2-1	TGCGCCAGCAGCTCGGGACGATTTGGGGTGGATGAGCAGTTCTTC	CASSSGRFGVDEQFF
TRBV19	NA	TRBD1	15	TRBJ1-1	TGTGCCAGTAGTATGGGACAGCCTATGAACACTGAAGCTTTCTTT	CASSMGQPMNTEAFF
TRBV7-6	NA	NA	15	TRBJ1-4	TGTGCCAGCAGCTTTTCGGACAAATCTAATGAAAAACTGTTTTTT	CASSFSDKSNEKLFF
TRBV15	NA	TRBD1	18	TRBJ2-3	TGTGCCACCAGCAGAGCCCCCCGACGGACAGGGTACACAGATACGCAGTATTTT	CATSRAPRRTGYTDTQYF
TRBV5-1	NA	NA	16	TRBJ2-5	TGCGCCAGCAGCCCCGTTTCTAGTCGAGGGTTGGAGACCCAGTACTTC	CASSPVSSRGLETQYF
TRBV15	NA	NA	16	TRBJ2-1	TGTGCCACCAGTCGAGGAGGTAGGGGGAGAGGTAATGAGCAGTTCTTC	CATSRGGRGRGNEQFF
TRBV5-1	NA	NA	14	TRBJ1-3	TGCGCCAGCAGCTTCGGGCAAGAGGGAAACACCATATATTTT	CASSFGQEGNTIYF
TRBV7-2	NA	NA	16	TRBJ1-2	TGTGCCAGCAGCTTAGCAGGTTTTAGGGGTAACTATGGCTACACCTTC	CASSLAGFRGNYGYTF
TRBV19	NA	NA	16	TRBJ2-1	TGTGCCAGTAGTATAGATCAGGTTCCCGGTAGGAATGAGCAGTTCTTC	CASSIDQVPGRNEQFF
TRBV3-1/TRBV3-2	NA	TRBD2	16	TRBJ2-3	TGTGCCAGCAGCCAAGATGGGCTAGCGGGAGCGGATACGCAGTATTTT	CASSQDGLAGADTQYF
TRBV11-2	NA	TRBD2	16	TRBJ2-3	TGTGCCAGCAGCTTAGGTAGCGGGAGTTTCACAGATACGCAGTATTTT	CASSLGSGSFTDTQYF
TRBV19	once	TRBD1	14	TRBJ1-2	TGTGCCAGTAGAAGGGGACAGGGGGTTCAGGGCTACACCTTC	CASRRGQGVQGYTF
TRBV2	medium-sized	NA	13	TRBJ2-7	TGTGCCAGCAGTTTCCGACTGAACTACGAGCAGTACTTC	CASSFRLNYEQYF
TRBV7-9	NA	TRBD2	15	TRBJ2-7	TGTGCCAGCAGCTTTGCTAGCGGGACCTCCTCCGAGCAGTACTTC	CASSFASGTSSEQYF
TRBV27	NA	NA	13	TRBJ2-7	TGTGCCAGCAGTACCCCGGACAGATACGAGCAGTACTTC	CASSTPDRYEQYF
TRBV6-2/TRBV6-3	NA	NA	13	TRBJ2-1	TGTGCCAGCAGTTACTCATTCGGACTACTTCAGTTCTTC	CASSYSFGLLQFF
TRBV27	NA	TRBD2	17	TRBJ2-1	TGTGCCAGCAGTCCCCCCCCAAGGACTAGCGGGAGTAGGGAGCAGTTCTTC	CASSPPPRTSGSREQFF
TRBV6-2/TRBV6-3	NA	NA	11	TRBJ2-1	TGTGCCAGCAGTTACTCGTATGAGCAGTTCTTC	CASSYSYEQFF
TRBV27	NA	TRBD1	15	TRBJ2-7	TGTGCCAGCAGTTTACTACAGGGGATAGGGTACGAGCAGTACTTC	CASSLLQGIGYEQYF
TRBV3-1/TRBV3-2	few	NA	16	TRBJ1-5	TGTGCCAGCAGCCAAGATAGTTGGGTTCCGGGTGGGCCCCAGCATTTT	CASSQDSWVPGGPQHF
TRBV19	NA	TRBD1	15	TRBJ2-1	TGTGCCAGTAGGACGGACAGGAGCTCCTACAATGAGCAGTTCTTC	CASRTDRSSYNEQFF
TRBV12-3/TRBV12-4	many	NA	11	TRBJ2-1	TGTGCCAGCAGACACTTAAATGAGCAGTTCTTC	CASRHLNEQFF
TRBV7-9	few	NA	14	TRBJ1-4	TGTGCCAGCAGCTTAGTAGGGGACAATGAAAAACTGTTTTTT	CASSLVGDNEKLFF
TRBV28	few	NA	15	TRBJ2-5	TGTGCCAGCAGACATGGACTACTCAGTGGAGAGACCCAGTACTTC	CASRHGLLSGETQYF
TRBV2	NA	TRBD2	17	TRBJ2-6	TGTGCCAGCACCGGCGGGGGGGCCATCTCTGGGGCCAACGTCCTGACTTTC	CASTGGGAISGANVLTF
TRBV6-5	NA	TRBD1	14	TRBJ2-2	TGTGCCAGTAGACCAGGGGGCGAGGCCGGGGAGCTGTTTTTT	CASRPGGEAGELFF